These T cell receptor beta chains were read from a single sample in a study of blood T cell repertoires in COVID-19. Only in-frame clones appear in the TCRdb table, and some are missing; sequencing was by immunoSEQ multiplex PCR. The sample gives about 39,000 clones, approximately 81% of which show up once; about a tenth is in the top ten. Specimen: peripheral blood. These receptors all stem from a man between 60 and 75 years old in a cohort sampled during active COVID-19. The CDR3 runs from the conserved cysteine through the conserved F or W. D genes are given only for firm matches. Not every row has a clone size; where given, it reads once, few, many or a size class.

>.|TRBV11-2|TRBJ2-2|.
CASSPGSTNTGELFF
TGTGCCAGCAGCCCCGGGAGCACTAACACCGGGGAGCTGTTTTTT
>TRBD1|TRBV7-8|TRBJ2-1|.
CASSSPDRATSNEQFF
TGTGCCAGCAGCTCCCCGGACAGGGCGACCTCCAATGAGCAGTTCTTC
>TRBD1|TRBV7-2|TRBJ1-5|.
CASSLSPDRSNQPQHF
TGTGCCAGCAGCTTATCCCCGGACAGGAGCAATCAGCCCCAGCATTTT
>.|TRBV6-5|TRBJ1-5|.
CASSIREEGQPQHF
TGTGCCAGCAGCATCAGGGAGGAGGGTCAGCCCCAGCATTTT
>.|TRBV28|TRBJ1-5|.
CAPSPGPQHF
TGTGCCCCTAGTCCCGGGCCCCAGCATTTT
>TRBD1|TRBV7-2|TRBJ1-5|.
CASSPGTGGGQPQHF
TGTGCCAGCAGCCCCGGGACAGGGGGAGGGCAGCCCCAGCATTTT
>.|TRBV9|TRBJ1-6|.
CASSVTPGGDDSPLHF
TGTGCCAGCAGCGTAACCCCGGGGGGAGACGATTCACCCCTCCACTTT
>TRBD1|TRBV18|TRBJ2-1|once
CASSPPAGGDEQFF
TGTGCCAGCTCACCACCAGCAGGGGGCGATGAGCAGTTCTTC
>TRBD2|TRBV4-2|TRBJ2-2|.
CASSPALAGVTGELFF
TGTGCCAGCAGCCCCGCCCTAGCGGGAGTTACCGGGGAGCTGTTTTTT
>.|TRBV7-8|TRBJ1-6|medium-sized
CASRSTGGANSPLHF
TGTGCCAGTAGATCGACCGGCGGTGCGAATTCACCCCTCCACTTT
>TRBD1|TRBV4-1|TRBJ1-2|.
CASSPRTGQDYGYTF
TGCGCCAGCAGCCCCCGGACAGGGCAGGACTATGGCTACACCTTC
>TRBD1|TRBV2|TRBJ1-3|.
CATLTGVGNTIYF
TGTGCCACACTAACAGGGGTGGGAAACACCATATATTTT
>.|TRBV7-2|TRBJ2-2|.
CASSLGLAGELFF
TGTGCCAGCAGCTTAGGACTGGCCGGGGAGCTGTTTTTT
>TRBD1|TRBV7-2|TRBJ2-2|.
CASSPRTGDTGELFF
TGTGCCAGCAGCCCTCGGACAGGGGACACCGGGGAGCTGTTTTTT
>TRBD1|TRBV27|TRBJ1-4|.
CASSSGTVGEKLFF
TGTGCCAGCAGTTCCGGGACAGTGGGTGAAAAACTGTTTTTT
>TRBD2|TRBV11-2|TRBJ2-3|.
CASSFDGGSTDTQYF
TGTGCCAGCAGCTTCGACGGGGGGAGCACAGATACGCAGTATTTT
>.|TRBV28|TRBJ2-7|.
CASSLGGGSYEQYF
TGTGCCAGCAGTTTAGGGGGCGGGTCCTACGAGCAGTACTTC
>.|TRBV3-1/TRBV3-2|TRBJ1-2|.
CASSSELNYGYTF
TGTGCCAGCAGCTCGGAGTTAAACTATGGCTACACCTTC
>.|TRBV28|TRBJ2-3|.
CASSSHSGTPTDTQYF
TGTGCCAGCAGTTCGCACTCCGGGACACCCACAGATACGCAGTATTTT
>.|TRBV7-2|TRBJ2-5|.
CASSLGVGRFGTQYF
TGTGCCAGCAGCTTAGGGGTAGGGAGGTTTGGGACCCAGTACTTC
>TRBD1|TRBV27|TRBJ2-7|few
CASSFVRTGSRNYEQYF
TGTGCCAGCAGTTTTGTGAGGACAGGCTCAAGGAACTACGAGCAGTACTTC
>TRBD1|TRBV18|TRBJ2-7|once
CASSLGQPKTYEQYF
TGTGCCAGCTCACTGGGACAGCCCAAAACCTACGAGCAGTACTTC
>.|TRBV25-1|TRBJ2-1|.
CASSVYNEQFF
TGTGCCAGCAGTGTTTATAATGAGCAGTTCTTC
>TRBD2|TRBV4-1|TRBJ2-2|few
CASSRLPWRELTGELFF
TGCGCCAGCAGCCGCCTCCCCTGGCGGGAGTTAACCGGGGAGCTGTTTTTT
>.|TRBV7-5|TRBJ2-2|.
CARRITRDYHTGELFF
TGTGCCAGACGTATTACCCGGGACTACCACACCGGGGAGCTGTTTTTT
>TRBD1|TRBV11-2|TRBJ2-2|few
CASSFLTGKNTGELFF
TGTGCCAGCAGCTTCCTGACAGGGAAAAACACCGGGGAGCTGTTTTTT
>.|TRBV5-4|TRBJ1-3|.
CASSSGGESSGNTIYF
TGTGCCAGCTCATCCGGGGGGGAATCCTCTGGAAACACCATATATTTT
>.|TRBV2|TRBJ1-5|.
CASSVQGLGYQPQHF
TGTGCCAGCAGTGTACAGGGCCTGGGTTATCAGCCCCAGCATTTT